The entry below describes one T cell receptor beta chain. Using its own MiXCR run on the 5' RACE reads, TCRdb lists one record per CDR3 protein. The sample records roughly 240,000 distinct CDR3 sequences, roughly 7% being singletons. The CDR3 runs to 18 residues. Trimming took 5 bases from V and 6 from J; bases not matched to a gene: 16. Germline V gene lookup returns CDR1 MGHDK and CDR2 SYGVNS. This specimen comes from a study of identical twins. These data were likewise used in another study, on yellow fever vaccine responses in identical twins.

This receptor was obtained from a woman aged 18-30 years in good health. The chain combines TRBV25-1 with TRBJ1-5; 10 bases fit TRBD1. Source material: memory (CD45RO+) T cells sorted from blood. Here the CDR3 DNA reads TGTGCCAGCAGTAAAGGGGTGGGGACAGGGGACCTCGGTCAGCCCCAGCATTTT. It is translated as CASSKGVGTGDLGQPQHF.